This T cell receptor beta chain was found in a study of T-cell reconstitution after alpha-beta-depleted transplantation in children. Overall study results and limits: Newly made T cells mostly supplied T-cell counts and diversity one year after transplant.

This clonotype was recorded a few times. The target antigen is unknown. During its preparation, the TCRbeta library received unique molecular identifiers. TCRdb ran MiXCR on the PCR reads and lists one entry per CDR3 protein. The sample lists 300,000 to 400,000 distinct CDR3 sequences; around 15% were seen once. Trimming shortened V by 0 bases and J by 14 bases, and 8 bases separated the two germline ends. There are 11 residues in the CDR3. Looked up from germline, CDR1 is ENHRY and CDR2 is SYGVKD. The clonotype was recovered from a male patient between 2 and 10 years old who had a stem cell transplant for acute lymphoblastic leukemia, so the T cells may come from the graft donor. The chain couples TRBV10-3 to TRBJ2-1; D gene ambiguous. This specimen was PBMCs, mostly from graft donor cells, taken 360 days after TCRalphabeta/CD19-depleted stem cell transplant. The CDR3 nucleotides are TGTGCCATCAGTGAGTCATTAGTGAAGTTCTTC. Residues: CAISESLVKFF.